The present entry profiles one TCR beta chain with its context. The antigen this receptor binds is unknown. Base qualities are missing; no much larger clone stands one base away. The data were taken from a study of blood T cell repertoires in COVID-19 (dated by TCRdb to about 2020). For the wider study: Samples covering the acute and convalescent phases of COVID-19 were provided by collaborators in the United States, Italy and Spain. The prospective study material was composed of cDNA or gDNA derived from T cells, B-cell-depleted T cells, or PBMCs. The repertoires were released in a freely available public database meant as a resource for research on the immune response to SARS-CoV-2. Sample metadata almost always included a de-identified subject ID, COVID-19 status, age in years and sex. Subjects who had been exposed to COVID-19, were actively infected with it, or had recovered from it provided the deeply sampled blood TCRbeta repertoires that made up the dataset. HLA class I and class II types, where available, came from metadata supplied by the sample provider rather than from assay-based typing. Samples were obtained from the ongoing ImmuneRACE study (first 160 participants) and from about 1,300 subjects provided by 6 global collaborators. The study at large found these results: How much clinical and demographic metadata was included differed by source and by participant, and the metadata was provided uncurated.

The V end loses 6 bases and the J end loses 2 bases, and a stretch of 13 bases separates them. CDR1 and CDR2, looked up from the germline V gene, are SNHLY and FYNNEI. The CDR3 contains 15 residues, cysteine and phenylalanine counted. Only the CDR3 part of the read is kept: 45 bases, read in frame from the first base. Whole blood was collected in K2EDTA tubes by collaborating institutions according to the institutions' own protocols. Collaborator samples were shipped for TCRbeta analysis as frozen whole blood, isolated PBMCs, or DNA extracted from either sample type. TCRbeta CDR3 regions were amplified from genomic DNA using the immunoSEQ Assay, a bias-controlled multiplex PCR. Per the original workflow: The number of nucleated cells in each sample was estimated by amplification of reference gene primers within the assay. To quantify the absolute abundance of each unique TCRbeta CDR3 rearrangement, sequence reads were collapsed and filtered. For each sample, productive Simpson clonality was calculated by taking the square root of Simpson's diversity index across productive rearrangements. What TCRdb holds here is the immuneACCESS table cut down to in-frame rearrangements. Part of the clones is not present; checked against another copy, under half of the missing clones reflect an unresolved V gene, and the others are unexplained. The D gene and trimming were derived from the DNA, and the V and J assignments and clone size from that table. This sample comprises 120,000 to 150,000 clones, roughly four fifths of them detected only once. More than 1.5% of the sample goes to the ten largest clones.

The sequenced sample consisted of peripheral blood. This sequence was found in a human donor in a cohort sampled during active COVID-19. This chain joins TRBV2 to TRBJ1-4, and the D gene may be TRBD1, 6 bases matching. The CDR3 region reads CASSSRGSTNEKLFF. The DNA sequence is as follows: TGTGCCAGCAGCTCGAGGGGGTCGACTAATGAAAAACTGTTTTTT.